The rows below give T cell receptor beta chains drawn from one sample of a study of blood T cells in healthy people across ages. Via MiXCR, TCRdb re-called the 5' RACE reads, giving one row per CDR3 protein. The table has 1.5 million to 2 million distinct CDR3 sequences, 40% to 55% seen once. Sequenced: blood. The origin of the receptors is a woman between 35 and 50 years old in good health. Both conserved end residues are part of each CDR3. Each record gives: J gene, clone size, V gene, CDR3 length, D gene, CDR3 protein, CDR3 DNA. D genes are given only for firm matches. Clone size is shown for a subset of rows, as once, few, many or a class of expanded clone.

j_call: TRBJ2-4
clone_size: NA
v_call: TRBV10-3
cdr3_length: 14
d_call: NA
cdr3_aa: CAISESSPENIQYF
cdr3_nt: TGTGCCATCAGTGAGTCAAGCCCAGAAAACATTCAGTACTTC

j_call: TRBJ2-1
clone_size: few
v_call: TRBV24-1
cdr3_length: 16
d_call: NA
cdr3_aa: CATSGLSPDSYNEQFF
cdr3_nt: TGTGCCACCAGTGGTTTGTCCCCGGACTCCTACAATGAGCAGTTCTTC

j_call: TRBJ2-1
clone_size: few
v_call: TRBV3-1
cdr3_length: 17
d_call: TRBD1
cdr3_aa: CASSQFSPGQGNNEQFF
cdr3_nt: TGTGCCAGCAGCCAATTTAGTCCGGGACAGGGGAACAATGAGCAGTTCTTC

j_call: TRBJ2-5
clone_size: NA
v_call: TRBV6-2/TRBV6-3
cdr3_length: 16
d_call: NA
cdr3_aa: CASSYSWQGVREAQYF
cdr3_nt: TGTGCCAGCAGTTACTCGTGGCAGGGGGTAAGGGAGGCCCAGTACTTC

j_call: TRBJ2-5
clone_size: NA
v_call: TRBV5-1
cdr3_length: 15
d_call: NA
cdr3_aa: CASSLLWQLQETQYF
cdr3_nt: TGCGCCAGCAGCTTGTTATGGCAGCTCCAAGAGACCCAGTACTTC

j_call: TRBJ1-1
clone_size: NA
v_call: TRBV6-1
cdr3_length: 13
d_call: TRBD1
cdr3_aa: CASSAVTGTMTFF
cdr3_nt: TGTGCCAGCAGTGCGGTGACAGGGACCATGACTTTCTTT

j_call: TRBJ2-7
clone_size: NA
v_call: TRBV6-1
cdr3_length: 14
d_call: NA
cdr3_aa: CASHSTVFSYEQYF
cdr3_nt: TGTGCCAGCCACTCGACGGTATTCTCCTACGAGCAGTACTTC

j_call: TRBJ2-1
clone_size: NA
v_call: TRBV5-1
cdr3_length: 14
d_call: NA
cdr3_aa: CASSVVSGSAEQFF
cdr3_nt: TGCGCCAGCAGCGTGGTCTCAGGCAGTGCTGAGCAGTTCTTC

j_call: TRBJ1-1
clone_size: few
v_call: TRBV20-1
cdr3_length: 12
d_call: NA
cdr3_aa: CSAGYWAAEAFF
cdr3_nt: TGCAGTGCGGGGTACTGGGCTGCTGAAGCTTTCTTT

j_call: TRBJ2-7
clone_size: NA
v_call: TRBV7-2
cdr3_length: 15
d_call: NA
cdr3_aa: CASSLGRGVSYEQYF
cdr3_nt: TGTGCCAGCAGCTTAGGCAGGGGGGTCTCCTACGAGCAGTACTTC

j_call: TRBJ2-7
clone_size: many
v_call: TRBV10-3
cdr3_length: 15
d_call: TRBD1
cdr3_aa: CAISPGQGSSYEQYF
cdr3_nt: TGTGCCATCAGTCCGGGACAGGGCAGTTCGTACGAGCAGTACTTC

j_call: TRBJ1-2
clone_size: many
v_call: TRBV5-6
cdr3_length: 17
d_call: NA
cdr3_aa: CASSHTGTEFLLHGYTF
cdr3_nt: TGTGCCAGCAGTCATACCGGGACGGAATTTCTTCTGCATGGCTACACCTTC

j_call: TRBJ2-3
clone_size: NA
v_call: TRBV5-1
cdr3_length: 15
d_call: NA
cdr3_aa: CASGETGSEADTQYF
cdr3_nt: TGCGCCAGCGGAGAAACAGGGTCCGAGGCAGATACGCAGTATTTT

j_call: TRBJ2-1
clone_size: NA
v_call: TRBV4-1
cdr3_length: 13
d_call: NA
cdr3_aa: CASSQGMTDEQFF
cdr3_nt: TGCGCCAGCAGCCAAGGCATGACCGATGAGCAGTTCTTC

j_call: TRBJ2-7
clone_size: NA
v_call: TRBV29-1
cdr3_length: 15
d_call: TRBD2
cdr3_aa: CSVEIWEGISYEQYF
cdr3_nt: TGCAGCGTTGAAATTTGGGAGGGCATCTCCTACGAGCAGTACTTC

j_call: TRBJ1-6
clone_size: once
v_call: TRBV28
cdr3_length: 16
d_call: NA
cdr3_aa: CASSVLGASDNSPLHF
cdr3_nt: TGTGCCAGCAGTGTATTGGGGGCCAGCGATAATTCACCCCTCCACTTT

j_call: TRBJ2-3
clone_size: few
v_call: TRBV12-3/TRBV12-4
cdr3_length: 17
d_call: TRBD2
cdr3_aa: CASSQGLVSRSTDTQYF
cdr3_nt: TGTGCCAGCAGCCAGGGACTAGTGTCCCGTAGCACAGATACGCAGTATTTT

j_call: TRBJ1-2
clone_size: NA
v_call: TRBV5-6
cdr3_length: 12
d_call: NA
cdr3_aa: CASSPDFYGYTF
cdr3_nt: TGTGCCAGCAGCCCGGACTTCTATGGCTACACCTTC

j_call: TRBJ2-7
clone_size: NA
v_call: TRBV6-5
cdr3_length: 14
d_call: TRBD1
cdr3_aa: CASKDRGRAYEQYF
cdr3_nt: TGTGCCAGCAAGGACAGGGGGCGCGCCTACGAGCAGTACTTC

j_call: TRBJ2-1
clone_size: NA
v_call: TRBV5-1
cdr3_length: 16
d_call: TRBD2
cdr3_aa: CASGLVSGVSYNEQFF
cdr3_nt: TGCGCCAGCGGCTTGGTTAGCGGGGTCTCCTACAATGAGCAGTTCTTC

j_call: TRBJ2-1
clone_size: NA
v_call: TRBV2
cdr3_length: 12
d_call: NA
cdr3_aa: CASSDGPASQFF
cdr3_nt: TGTGCCAGCAGTGACGGGCCGGCTAGTCAGTTCTTC

j_call: TRBJ2-3
clone_size: few
v_call: TRBV27
cdr3_length: 14
d_call: NA
cdr3_aa: CASNRRGPGDTQYF
cdr3_nt: TGTGCCAGTAACCGGCGGGGACCGGGAGATACGCAGTATTTT

j_call: TRBJ2-1
clone_size: NA
v_call: TRBV28
cdr3_length: 14
d_call: TRBD1
cdr3_aa: CASHGQGGHNEQFF
cdr3_nt: TGTGCCAGCCACGGACAGGGTGGCCACAATGAGCAGTTCTTC

j_call: TRBJ1-5
clone_size: NA
v_call: TRBV2
cdr3_length: 15
d_call: TRBD1
cdr3_aa: CASSVGLTGRQPQHF
cdr3_nt: TGTGCCAGCAGTGTGGGGTTGACAGGGCGGCAGCCCCAGCATTTT

j_call: TRBJ1-2
clone_size: NA
v_call: TRBV29-1
cdr3_length: 12
d_call: NA
cdr3_aa: CSAEDESRGYTF
cdr3_nt: TGCAGCGCCGAGGACGAATCTAGGGGCTACACCTTC

j_call: TRBJ2-3
clone_size: NA
v_call: TRBV20-1
cdr3_length: 14
d_call: TRBD1
cdr3_aa: CSGITGASTDTQYF
cdr3_nt: TGCAGTGGAATAACAGGGGCAAGCACAGATACGCAGTATTTT

j_call: TRBJ2-7
clone_size: NA
v_call: TRBV6-1
cdr3_length: 13
d_call: NA
cdr3_aa: CASVRQVLEEQYF
cdr3_nt: TGTGCCAGCGTCAGACAGGTTTTAGAGGAGCAGTACTTC

j_call: TRBJ2-7
clone_size: NA
v_call: TRBV6-2/TRBV6-3
cdr3_length: 14
d_call: NA
cdr3_aa: CASSYGDRENIRYF
cdr3_nt: TGTGCCAGCAGTTATGGGGACCGCGAAAACATTCGGTACTTC

j_call: TRBJ2-1
clone_size: NA
v_call: TRBV6-2/TRBV6-3
cdr3_length: 16
d_call: TRBD2
cdr3_aa: CASSSTGLAGYNEQFF
cdr3_nt: TGTGCCAGCAGTTCAACGGGACTAGCGGGCTACAATGAGCAGTTCTTC

j_call: TRBJ1-1
clone_size: NA
v_call: TRBV20-1
cdr3_length: 13
d_call: NA
cdr3_aa: CSARAPPGTEAFF
cdr3_nt: TGCAGTGCTAGAGCCCCTCCGGGCACTGAAGCTTTCTTT

j_call: TRBJ2-7
clone_size: NA
v_call: TRBV20-1
cdr3_length: 17
d_call: TRBD2
cdr3_aa: CSARDQLAGAYSDEQYF
cdr3_nt: TGCAGTGCTAGGGACCAACTAGCGGGGGCGTACTCCGACGAGCAGTACTTC

j_call: TRBJ1-2
clone_size: NA
v_call: TRBV14
cdr3_length: 15
d_call: NA
cdr3_aa: CASSQDRGVGIGYTF
cdr3_nt: TGTGCCAGCAGCCAAGATCGGGGCGTAGGGATTGGCTACACCTTC

j_call: TRBJ2-6
clone_size: NA
v_call: TRBV11-2
cdr3_length: 19
d_call: TRBD2
cdr3_aa: CASSERLAGSGSGANVLTF
cdr3_nt: TGTGCCAGCAGCGAGAGACTAGCGGGGTCTGGCTCTGGGGCCAACGTCCTGACTTTC

j_call: TRBJ2-1
clone_size: few
v_call: TRBV20-1
cdr3_length: 18
d_call: TRBD2
cdr3_aa: CSASIVGRLAGGLREQFF
cdr3_nt: TGCAGTGCCTCCATCGTGGGCCGGCTAGCGGGGGGCCTCCGTGAGCAGTTCTTC

j_call: TRBJ2-3
clone_size: few
v_call: TRBV28
cdr3_length: 11
d_call: NA
cdr3_aa: CASMGRDTQYF
cdr3_nt: TGTGCCAGCATGGGTAGGGATACGCAGTATTTT

j_call: TRBJ2-5
clone_size: NA
v_call: TRBV28
cdr3_length: 17
d_call: NA
cdr3_aa: CASSRDGAEGSFETQYF
cdr3_nt: TGTGCCAGCAGTAGAGATGGGGCAGAGGGCTCGTTTGAGACCCAGTACTTC

j_call: TRBJ1-6
clone_size: NA
v_call: TRBV29-1
cdr3_length: 13
d_call: NA
cdr3_aa: CSVEEGAGSPLHF
cdr3_nt: TGCAGCGTTGAAGAGGGGGCTGGTTCACCCCTCCACTTT